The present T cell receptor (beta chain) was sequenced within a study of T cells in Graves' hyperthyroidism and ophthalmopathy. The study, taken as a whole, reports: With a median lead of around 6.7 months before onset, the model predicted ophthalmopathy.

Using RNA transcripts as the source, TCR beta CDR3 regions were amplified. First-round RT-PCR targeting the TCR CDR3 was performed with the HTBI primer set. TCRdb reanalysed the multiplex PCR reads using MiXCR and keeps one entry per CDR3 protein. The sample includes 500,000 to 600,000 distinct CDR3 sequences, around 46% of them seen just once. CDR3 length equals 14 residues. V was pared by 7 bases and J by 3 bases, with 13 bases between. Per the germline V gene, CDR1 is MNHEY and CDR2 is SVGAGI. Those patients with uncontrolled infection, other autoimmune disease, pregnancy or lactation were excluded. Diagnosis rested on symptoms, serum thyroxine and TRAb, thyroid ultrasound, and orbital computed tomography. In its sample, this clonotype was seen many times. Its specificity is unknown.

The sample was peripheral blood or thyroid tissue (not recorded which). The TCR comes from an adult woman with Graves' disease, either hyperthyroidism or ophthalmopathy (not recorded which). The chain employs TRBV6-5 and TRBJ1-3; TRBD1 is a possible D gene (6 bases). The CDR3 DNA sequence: TGTGCCAGCAAAACCGGGACAAGTGGAAACACCATATATTTT. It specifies CASKTGTSGNTIYF.